This T cell receptor beta chain was sequenced in a study of neurological immune-mediated disorders. Notes on the study in general: Falling below healthy controls, multiple sclerosis showed the least TCR clonal expansion, while HTLV-1-associated myelopathy showed the most. The phylogenetic placement of 18 of 34 multiple sclerosis patients' repertoires in one related-CDR3 cluster constitutes a possible signature.

By 5'RACE with 10-nucleotide random UMIs, the cDNA was made. From 15-18 subjects, each sequencing run yielded over 190 million TCR-beta sequences. TCRdb re-derived calls from the 5' RACE reads in MiXCR, one entry per CDR3 protein. The table records about 92,000 distinct CDR3 sequences, around 3.5% of them present only once. V lost 10 bases and J lost 1, with 16 bases in between. CDR3 length: 14 amino acids. Germline values: CDR1 ENHRY, CDR2 SYGVKD. This clonotype has ten or more counts. What it binds is unknown. The origin of this receptor is a woman between 45 and 65 years old with multiple sclerosis. The chain links TRBV10-3 to TRBJ1-1, with a weak D call TRBD1 (6 bases). Sequencing was performed on PBMCs. DNA of the CDR3: TGTGCCACCCGTATCGGGACACAGAACACTGAAGCTTTCTTT. Protein sequence: CATRIGTQNTEAFF.